This entry lists 5 T cell receptor beta chains sequenced from one sample in a study of cytomegalovirus exposure and HLA in healthy donors. The PCR had 60 Vbeta and 13 Jbeta primers. Produced via immunoSEQ multiplex PCR; TCRdb's table is partial and in-frame only. The sample has 99,000 or so clones; around 74% are singletons. The sequencing input was PBMCs. The source is a man between 40 and 49 years old in good health and CMV-seronegative.

The V call is TRBV10-3, the J call TRBJ1-3; TRBD1 aligns across 9 bases. Germline-derived CDR1 and CDR2 are ENHRY and SYGVKD. The CDR3 is 16 amino acids. Trimming took 3 bases from V and 0 from J; bases not matched to a gene: 3. For the CDR3, the DNA is TGTGCCATCAGTGATCCGGGACAGGGCTCTGGAAACACCATATATTTT. Its translation: CAISDPGQGSGNTIYF.

This clone was observed a handful of times. The chain combines TRBV12-5 with TRBJ1-5, with D unclear. V lost 1 base to trimming and J lost 9 bases, with 7 bases between them. Per germline, CDR1 LGHNT and CDR2 FRNRAP. The CDR3 loop spans 12 amino acids. CDR3 residues: CASGLERGPQHF. DNA of the CDR3: TGTGCTAGTGGTTTGGAACGGGGGCCCCAGCATTTT.

Here the CDR3 reads CASSSQGFQPSEQYF. DNA for the CDR3: TGTGCCAGCAGCTCCCAGGGGTTCCAACCCAGCGAGCAGTACTTC. The gene calls are TRBV7-9 and TRBJ2-7; tentative D call: TRBD1 (6 bases). CDR1 is SEHNR and CDR2 is FQNEAQ in the germline V gene (reference sequence). There are 15 residues in the CDR3. Deletions cut 4 bases from V and 6 bases from J, with 19 bases between.

This chain connects TRBV11-2 to TRBJ2-1, with D possibly matching TRBD1 (5 bases). This CDR3 is built from 15 residues. Trimming removed 0 bases from V and 5 bases from J, with 11 bases in between. CDR1 and CDR2 (germline): SGHAT, FQNNGV. The CDR3 loop is CASSLEGRGHNEQFF. CDR3 nucleotide sequence: TGTGCCAGCAGCTTAGAGGGTAGGGGCCACAATGAGCAGTTCTTC. The entire variable domain, with the rest obtained from reference TRBV11-2 and TRBJ2-1, is as follows: EAGVAQSPRYKIIEKRQSVAFWCNPISGHATLYWYQQILGQGPKLLIQFQNNGVVDDSQLPKDRFSAERLKGVDSTLKIQPAKLEDSAVYLCASSLEGRGHNEQFFGPGTRLTVL.

The chain combines TRBV13 with TRBJ1-1; 10 nucleotides line up with TRBD1. This CDR3 contains 14 residues. With V trimmed by 5 bases and J by 7 bases, 7 bases remained unmatched. The V gene's germline CDR1 is PRHDT and CDR2 FYEKMQ (reference sequence). As DNA, the CDR3 is TGTGCCAGCAGCCCAAGACAGGGGGCGTTTGAAGCTTTCTTT. Amino acids: CASSPRQGAFEAFF.